Below are 20 T cell receptor beta chains sequenced from a single sample in a study of blood T cells in healthy people across ages. The use of a sample-barcoded 5' primer and a J-beta primer mix characterized a second PCR of roughly 7 to 11 cycles. TCRdb re-called the 5' RACE reads through MiXCR, storing one row per CDR3 protein. The sample consists of about 1,600,000 distinct CDR3 sequences, 42% of them appearing once. The sequenced sample consisted of blood. The receptors were gathered from a woman between 18 and 30 years old in good health.

The chain recombines TRBV6-5 with TRBJ2-5; TRBD1 matches 9 bases. The assigned J gene may be wrong: the sequence end matches TRBJ2-7 better. This CDR3 has 15 amino acids. CDR1 is MNHEY, CDR2 SVGAGI, per germline. The CDR3 DNA reads TGTGCCAGCAGTTACTCGGGGACAGGGAAGTGCGAGCAGTACTTC. Translation: CASSYSGTGKCEQYF.

The chain joins TRBV30 to TRBJ1-2, with 9 bases aligning to TRBD1. V lost 1 base and J lost 7; bases outside the gene matches: 7. The CDR3 is 14 amino acids. CDR1 is GTSNPN, CDR2 SVGIG, per germline (reference sequence). CDR3 sequence (DNA): TGTGCCTGGAGTGCCGGACAGGGGTGGGCTGGCTACACCTTC. It encodes CAWSAGQGWAGYTF.

The rearrangement uses TRBV25-1 and TRBJ2-5; D not resolved. There are 13 residues in the CDR3. Looked up from germline, CDR1 is MGHDK and CDR2 is SYGVNS. The germline V and J ends were trimmed by 6 bases and 6 bases, with 14 bases remaining between them. CDR3 loop: CASRNTALKTQYF. The CDR3 coding sequence is TGTGCCAGCAGGAACACCGCCTTAAAGACCCAGTACTTC.

This rearrangement joins TRBV27 to TRBJ2-7; possibly TRBD1 for D (5 bases). V lost 2 bases to trimming and J lost 0 bases, with 11 bases between them. The length of the CDR3 is 15 residues. Germline V gene sequence: CDR1 MNHEY, CDR2 SMNVEV (reference sequence). The CDR3 DNA is TGTGCCAGCAGTTTAAGGGGTACCAGCTCCTACGAGCAGTACTTC. Amino acid sequence: CASSLRGTSSYEQYF.

The chain joins TRBV27 to TRBJ2-6; D is perhaps TRBD1 or TRBD2 (7 bases each). Per the germline V gene, CDR1 is MNHEY and CDR2 is SMNVEV (reference sequence). V was pared by 2 bases and J by 3 bases, with 14 bases between. The CDR3 spans 17 residues. The CDR3 bases are TGTGCCAGCAGTTTAGGTCAGGGGGGGTTTGGGGCCAACGTCCTGACTTTC. It yields the protein CASSLGQGGFGANVLTF.

The chain couples TRBV6-5 to TRBJ2-1; TRBD2 is a possible D gene (6 bases). The tail of the sequence fits TRBJ2-7 better, so the J call may be wrong. The CDR3 covers 16 residues. Germline CDR1 MNHEY, CDR2 SVGAGI. The CDR3 DNA follows: TGTGCCAGCAGCTATGGAGCGGGCCCATCCTACAATGAGCAGTACTTC. Encoded protein: CASSYGAGPSYNEQYF.

A few counts support this clonotype. The genes are TRBV29-1 and TRBJ2-1; 9 positions match TRBD2. Germline assignment: CDR1 SQVTM and CDR2 ANQGSEA. There are 17 residues in the CDR3. J lost 8 bases, V lost 6 bases, and 20 bases had no gene match. In nucleotides, the CDR3 is TGCAGCGTCATAGCGGGAGACGAGCAGAGTGTCCGTCATGAGCAGTTCTTC. Encoded protein: CSVIAGDEQSVRHEQFF.

The CDR3 region is CASSSSGRGYTDTQYF. CDR3 in DNA: TGTGCCAGCAGTAGTAGCGGGAGAGGCTACACAGATACGCAGTATTTT. The chain recombines TRBV12-3 or TRBV12-4 with TRBJ2-3; TRBD2 agrees at 9 bases. The CDR3 has 16 residues. With 5 bases clipped from V and 2 bases from J, the junction kept 8 bases outside the gene matches.

The rearrangement links TRBV10-3 to TRBJ1-5; a possible D gene is TRBD1 (5 bases). Trimming removed 10 bases from V and 3 bases from J, with 16 bases in between. In germline, CDR1 is ENHRY, CDR2 SYGVKD. This CDR3 contains 14 residues. The CDR3 is CATGDGLVNQPQHF. CDR3 nucleotides: TGTGCCACCGGGGACGGCCTAGTCAATCAGCCCCAGCATTTT.

The CDR3 nucleotides are TGTGCCAGCAGCCGAGGACAAGAACAAGAGACCCAGTACTTC. Its protein product is CASSRGQEQETQYF. The chain employs TRBV5-6 and TRBJ2-5; D is perhaps TRBD1 (5 bases). V dropped 4 bases and J dropped 2 bases, with 12 bases sitting between them. This CDR3 spans 14 amino acids. Germline lookup yields CDR1 SGHDT and CDR2 YYEEEE.

The rearrangement uses TRBV28 and TRBJ2-3; no firm D call. CDR1 and CDR2 (germline): MDHEN, SYDVKM. The CDR3 length is 12 residues. Trimming took 3 bases from V and 6 from J, leaving 7 bases between them. For the CDR3, the DNA is TGTGCCAGCAGTTTGGTAAAGGATACGCAGTATTTT. It translates to CASSLVKDTQYF.

The chain has TRBV20-1 and TRBJ2-1; D remains unclear. The ends were cut back, 3 bases at V and 3 bases at J, with 9 bases in the middle. The length of the CDR3 is 13 residues. Per the germline V gene, CDR1 is DFQATT and CDR2 is SNEGSKA (reference sequence). The CDR3 nucleotides read TGCAGTGCTAGCGCGCCAAACTACAATGAGCAGTTCTTC. This sequence encodes CSASAPNYNEQFF.

This chain uses TRBV20-1 with TRBJ2-5; D is undetermined. Germline CDR1 reads DFQATT; CDR2 reads SNEGSKA (reference sequence). The ends were cut back, 1 base at V and 1 base at J, with 4 bases in the middle. This CDR3 region has 12 residues. CDR3 sequence reads: CSARVSQETQYF. CDR3 in DNA: TGCAGTGCTAGAGTGTCCCAAGAGACCCAGTACTTC.

The table lists this clonotype with many counts. The genes are TRBV5-6 and TRBJ2-7; 8 nucleotides align to TRBD1. This CDR3 has 13 amino acids. V lost 4 bases, J lost 2 bases, and 2 bases stayed unmatched. The germline gives CDR1 SGHDT, CDR2 YYEEEE. CDR3 sequence: CASSVDRAYEQYF. The CDR3 DNA is TGTGCCAGCAGCGTGGACAGGGCCTACGAGCAGTACTTC.

V and J are TRBV10-3 and TRBJ1-5, with D perhaps TRBD1 (6 bases). The CDR3 spans 14 residues. Germline-derived CDR1 and CDR2 are ENHRY and SYGVKD. The V end was cut by 4 bases, the J end by 7 bases, with 14 bases between. The CDR3 region is CAISGGGANQPQHF. Here the CDR3 DNA reads TGTGCCATCAGTGGGGGGGGGGCAAACCAGCCCCAGCATTTT.

This clonotype was seen a handful of times. The chain couples TRBV20-1 to TRBJ2-1; 9 bases are a match to TRBD2. V lost 0 bases to trimming and J lost 0 bases; unmatched junction nucleotides: 6. CDR3 size: 17 residues. CDR1 is DFQATT, CDR2 SNEGSKA, per germline (reference sequence). The CDR3 reads CSARDPETSGSYNEQFF. The CDR3 bases are TGCAGTGCTAGAGATCCGGAGACTAGCGGCTCCTACAATGAGCAGTTCTTC.

There are a few counts of this clonotype. The chain recombines TRBV29-1 with TRBJ2-7; 14 nucleotides line up with TRBD2. This CDR3 is 14 amino acids long. J lost 7 bases, V lost 7 bases, and 9 bases had no gene match. The germline V gene has CDR1 SQVTM and CDR2 ANQGSEA. CDR3 nucleotide sequence: TGCAGCGGTGCTTCGGGACTAGCGGGGGCTGAGCAGTACTTC. Translating it yields CSGASGLAGAEQYF.

This clonotype was counted between two and nine times. The chain is built from TRBV5-1 and TRBJ1-6; maybe TRBD1 (5 bases). The CDR3 has 14 amino acids. Trimming left V 0 bases short and J 13 bases short, with 14 bases between. Germline CDR1 and CDR2: SGHRS and YFSETQ. For the CDR3, the DNA is TGCGCCAGCAGCTTGGCGGGGCAGGATAGGCCCCTCCACTTT. This translates into CASSLAGQDRPLHF.

The rearrangement joins TRBV7-2 to TRBJ2-7; D tentatively reads TRBD1 or TRBD2 (6 bases each). Germline V gives CDR1 SGHTA, CDR2 FQGNSA. Trimming pared 5 bases from V and 7 bases from J, leaving 21 bases between. The CDR3 is 15 amino acids. The CDR3 bases are TGTGCCAGCAGCAGGAGGGGGGACAATTACAATGAGCAGTACTTC. It yields the protein CASSRRGDNYNEQYF. Full variable domain (rest looked up from reference TRBV7-2 and TRBJ2-7): GAGVSQSPSNKVTEKGKDVELRCDPISGHTALYWYRQSLGQGLEFLIYFQGNSAPDKSGLPSDRFSAERTGGSVSTLTIQRTQQEDSAVYLCASSRRGDNYNEQYFGPGTRLTVT.

This chain uses TRBV29-1 with TRBJ1-1, with 9 bases lining up with TRBD1. V dropped 6 bases and J dropped 4; count of bases not matched to a gene: 3. The CDR3 totals 12 residues. CDR1 is SQVTM, CDR2 ANQGSEA, per germline. The CDR3 DNA follows: TGCAGCGTCGGGGACAGGGCCACTGAAGCTTTCTTT. This translates into CSVGDRATEAFF.